The 9 T cell receptor beta chains below come from one sample, sequenced in a study of blood T cell repertoires in COVID-19. Data came from immunoSEQ multiplex PCR; TCRdb stores just in-frame clones and leaves some out. The sample shows roughly 220,000 clones, roughly 84% of them seen only once. The sample was peripheral blood. The origin of the receptors is a man aged 50 to 59 who had recovered from COVID-19.

This chain links TRBV7-9 with TRBJ1-3, with TRBD1 matching 7 bases. CDR1 and CDR2 (germline): SEHNR, FQNEAQ (reference sequence). This CDR3 is built from 14 residues. V shed 2 bases, J shed 2 bases, and the junction held 0 bases outside the gene matches. DNA of the CDR3: TGTGCCAGCAGCTTACAGGGGGCTGGAAACACCATATATTTT. Its protein is CASSLQGAGNTIYF.

The V and J genes are TRBV12-3 or TRBV12-4 and TRBJ1-3, with 8 bases lining up with TRBD1. V gave up 4 bases and J gave up 4 bases; unmatched junction bases: 0. CDR3 size: 13 residues. This CDR3 reads CASSWTGGNTIYF. CDR3 DNA: TGTGCCAGCAGTTGGACAGGGGGAAACACCATATATTTT.

The chain recombines TRBV5-4 with TRBJ2-3; 10 positions match TRBD2. The V gene end was trimmed by 4 bases and the J gene end by 0 bases; junction bases not matched to a gene: 2. The CDR3 spans 15 residues. Germline V CDR1 and CDR2: SGHNT, YYREEE (reference sequence). CDR3 nucleotide sequence: TGTGCCAGCAGCCAGACTAGCGGGAGCACAGATACGCAGTATTTT. This encodes CASSQTSGSTDTQYF.

The chain has TRBV19 and TRBJ2-1; maybe TRBD1 (5 bases). In germline, CDR1 is LNHDA, CDR2 SQIVND (reference sequence). The CDR3 loop spans 15 amino acids. The ends were cut back, 5 bases at V and 5 bases at J, with 16 bases in the middle. The CDR3 nucleotides read TGTGCCAGTAGTTTGACAGCCGGAACTAACAATGAGCAGTTCTTC. Translation: CASSLTAGTNNEQFF.

This chain joins TRBV2 and TRBJ2-3; 7 nucleotides match TRBD1. Germline values: CDR1 SNHLY, CDR2 FYNNEI. The V segment lost 6 bases and the J segment 1 base; nucleotides outside the gene matches: 7. The CDR3 has 15 residues. The CDR3 DNA follows: TGTGCCAGCAGCCGACAGGGATTTGGCACAGATACGCAGTATTTT. This translates into CASSRQGFGTDTQYF.

The chain couples TRBV2 to TRBJ2-3; 10 positions agree with TRBD2. Per germline, CDR1 SNHLY and CDR2 FYNNEI. V was pared by 6 bases and J by 9 bases, with 6 bases of the junction left unmatched. The CDR3 covers 13 residues. The CDR3 spells CASRAGGPGTQYF. The DNA of the CDR3 is TGTGCCAGCAGAGCGGGAGGGCCTGGGACGCAGTATTTT. The whole variable domain, remainder taken from reference TRBV2 and TRBJ2-3, is EPEVTQTPSHQVTQMGQEVILRCVPISNHLYFYWYRQILGQKVEFLVSFYNNEISEKSEIFDDQFSVERPDGSNFTLKIRSTKLEDSAMYFCASRAGGPGTQYFGPGTRLTVL.

The gene calls are TRBV7-9 and TRBJ2-7; the match to TRBD2 covers 9 bases. The CDR3 loop spans 13 amino acids. The germline CDR1 and CDR2 sequences are SEHNR and FQNEAQ (reference sequence). V dropped 3 bases and J dropped 6; count of bases not matched to a gene: 3. As DNA, the CDR3 is TGTGCCAGCAGCTTTATAGCGGGAGTCGAGCAGTACTTC. Encoded protein: CASSFIAGVEQYF.

CDR3 coding DNA: TGTGCCAGCTCACCGCAACCCGGGACAGATTACGAGCAGTACTTC. It specifies CASSPQPGTDYEQYF. The chain couples TRBV18 to TRBJ2-7; 7 positions match TRBD1. Per the germline V gene, CDR1 is KGHSH and CDR2 is LQKENI. V gave up 3 bases and J gave up 4 bases; unmatched junction bases: 9. The CDR3 is made up of 15 amino acids.

J is TRBJ2-3 and V is TRBV11-2, with D uncertain. The V gene's germline CDR1 is SGHAT and CDR2 FQNNGV. The CDR3 is 12 residues long. Trimming removed 4 bases at V and 2 bases at J, with 4 bases between. This CDR3 is CASSSNTDTQYF. The CDR3 region has the DNA TGTGCCAGCAGCTCAAACACAGATACGCAGTATTTT.